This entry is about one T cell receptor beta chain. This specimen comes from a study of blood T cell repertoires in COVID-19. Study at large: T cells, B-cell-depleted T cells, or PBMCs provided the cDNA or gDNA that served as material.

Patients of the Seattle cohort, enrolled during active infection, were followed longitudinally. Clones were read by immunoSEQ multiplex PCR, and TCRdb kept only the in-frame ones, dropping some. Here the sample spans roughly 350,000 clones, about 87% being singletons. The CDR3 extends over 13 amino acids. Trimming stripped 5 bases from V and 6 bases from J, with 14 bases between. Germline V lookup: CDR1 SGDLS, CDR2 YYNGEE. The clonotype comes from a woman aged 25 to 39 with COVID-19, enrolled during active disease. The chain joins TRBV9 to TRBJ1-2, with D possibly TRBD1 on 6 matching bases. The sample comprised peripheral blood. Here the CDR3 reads CASSYRVLDGYTF. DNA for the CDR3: TGTGCCAGCAGTTACAGGGTTTTGGATGGCTACACCTTC.